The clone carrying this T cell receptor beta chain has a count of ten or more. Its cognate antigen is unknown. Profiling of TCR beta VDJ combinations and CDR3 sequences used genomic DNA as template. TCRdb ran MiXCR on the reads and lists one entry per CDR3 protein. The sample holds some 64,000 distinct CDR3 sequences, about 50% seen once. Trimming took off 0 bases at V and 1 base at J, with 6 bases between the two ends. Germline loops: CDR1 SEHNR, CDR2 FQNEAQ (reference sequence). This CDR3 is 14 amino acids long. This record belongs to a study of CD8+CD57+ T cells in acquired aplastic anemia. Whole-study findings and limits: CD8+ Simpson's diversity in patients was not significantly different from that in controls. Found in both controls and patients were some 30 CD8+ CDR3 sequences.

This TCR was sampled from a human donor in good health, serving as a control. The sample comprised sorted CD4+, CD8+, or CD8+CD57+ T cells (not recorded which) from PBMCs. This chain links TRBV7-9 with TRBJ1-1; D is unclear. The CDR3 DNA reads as TGTGCCAGCAGCTTAGCGGCGGGGAACACTGAAGCTTTCTTT. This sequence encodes CASSLAAGNTEAFF.